Listed here are 10 T cell receptor beta chains from one sample, sequenced in a study of cytotoxic CD8 clonotypes in ibrutinib-treated CLL. Repertoires were generated with immunoSEQ multiplex PCR, while TCRdb's copy carries only in-frame clones and drops some. The top ten clones hold 6% to 9.5% of a sample with 150,000 or so clones, approximately 80% of them seen once. Sample: PBMCs, taken after 36 months of ibrutinib treatment. The source is a human donor with chronic lymphocytic leukemia.

This chain connects TRBV29-1 to TRBJ2-2, with D unresolved. The CDR3 totals 11 residues. Trimming took 4 bases from V and 6 from J, leaving 6 bases between them. Germline CDR1 SQVTM, CDR2 ANQGSEA. The CDR3: CSVVMAGELFF. DNA for the CDR3: TGCAGCGTTGTTATGGCCGGGGAGCTGTTTTTT.

The rearrangement joins TRBV2 to TRBJ1-2; D might be TRBD1 (5 bases). The CDR3 sequence is 13 residues long. CDR1 and CDR2 from the germline V gene are SNHLY and FYNNEI. V was trimmed by 4 bases and J by 4 bases, leaving 10 bases between them. The CDR3 DNA is TGTGCCAGCAGTGTCCACAGGCCCTATGGCTACACCTTC. Amino acid sequence: CASSVHRPYGYTF. Based on the CDR3 plus reference TRBV2 and TRBJ1-2, the full variable domain is EPEVTQTPSHQVTQMGQEVILRCVPISNHLYFYWYRQILGQKVEFLVSFYNNEISEKSEIFDDQFSVERPDGSNFTLKIRSTKLEDSAMYFCASSVHRPYGYTFGSGTRLTVV.

The chain uses TRBV30 and TRBJ2-1; D not resolved. V was clipped by 4 bases and J by 6 bases, with 13 bases between them. Germline values: CDR1 GTSNPN, CDR2 SVGIG (reference sequence). The CDR3 has 13 residues. The CDR3 sequence: CAWTRQSANEQFF. CDR3 sequence (DNA): TGTGCCTGGACCCGGCAGTCGGCCAATGAGCAGTTCTTC.

V usage is TRBV4-1 and J usage is TRBJ2-1, with 7 bases aligning to TRBD2. CDR1 and CDR2 from the germline V gene are MGHRA and YSYEKL. The CDR3 is 16 amino acids. V was clipped by 5 bases and J by 2 bases; unmatched bases: 9. The CDR3 region is CASSSPGLKAYNEQFF. The DNA of the CDR3 is TGCGCCAGCAGCTCTCCGGGACTAAAAGCCTACAATGAGCAGTTCTTC.

The rearrangement joins TRBV7-3 to TRBJ2-3, with TRBD2 matching over 9 bases. The trim removed 6 bases at V and 4 bases at J, leaving 2 bases unmatched. In germline, CDR1 is SGHTA, CDR2 FQGTGA. This CDR3 is 13 amino acids long. In DNA form, the CDR3 reads TGTGCCAGCAGTTGGACTAGCGCAGATACGCAGTATTTT. Protein sequence: CASSWTSADTQYF.

In its sample, this clone was seen many times. The chain joins TRBV20-1 to TRBJ1-6; D gene ambiguous. With 3 bases removed from V and 18 bases from J, the gap between germline ends came to 12 bases. The CDR3 runs to 10 residues. Germline V lookup: CDR1 DFQATT, CDR2 SNEGSKA (reference sequence). Here the CDR3 DNA reads TGCAGTGCTAGCGAGGGCACTCCCCACTTT. It encodes CSASEGTPHF.

The chain joins TRBV7-2 to TRBJ1-2, with no clear D. Between the trimmed V and J ends, which lost 5 bases and 6 bases, there was a span of 13 bases. Germline V gene sequence: CDR1 SGHTA, CDR2 FQGNSA. This CDR3 has 13 residues. The CDR3 DNA reads TGTGCCAGCAGCCCCAGGTACGTGGATGGCTACACCTTC. It yields the protein CASSPRYVDGYTF.

This chain links TRBV4-1 with TRBJ2-7, with D tentatively TRBD1 or TRBD2 (5 bases each). The germline V gene has CDR1 MGHRA and CDR2 YSYEKL. This CDR3 has 14 residues. With 0 bases removed from V and 12 bases from J, the gap between germline ends came to 18 bases. The CDR3 nucleotides are TGCGCCAGCAGCCAAGACGGGGCGACACCTGCGCGGTACTTC. It yields the protein CASSQDGATPARYF.

The chain joins TRBV2 to TRBJ1-1; D gene uncertain. Germline CDR1 reads SNHLY; CDR2 reads FYNNEI. This CDR3 is built from 11 residues. V dropped 6 bases and J dropped 3 bases, with 5 bases sitting between them. CDR3 sequence (DNA): TGTGCCAGCAGCGCTTACACTGAAGCTTTCTTT. This encodes CASSAYTEAFF.

The chain carries TRBV5-4 and TRBJ1-1; D is unclear. This CDR3 contains 13 residues. V lost 4 bases and J lost 2, with 9 bases in between. Germline V CDR1 and CDR2: SGHNT, YYREEE (reference sequence). The CDR3 coding sequence is TGTGCCAGCAGCGGTGATATAAACACTGAAGCTTTCTTT. It translates to CASSGDINTEAFF.